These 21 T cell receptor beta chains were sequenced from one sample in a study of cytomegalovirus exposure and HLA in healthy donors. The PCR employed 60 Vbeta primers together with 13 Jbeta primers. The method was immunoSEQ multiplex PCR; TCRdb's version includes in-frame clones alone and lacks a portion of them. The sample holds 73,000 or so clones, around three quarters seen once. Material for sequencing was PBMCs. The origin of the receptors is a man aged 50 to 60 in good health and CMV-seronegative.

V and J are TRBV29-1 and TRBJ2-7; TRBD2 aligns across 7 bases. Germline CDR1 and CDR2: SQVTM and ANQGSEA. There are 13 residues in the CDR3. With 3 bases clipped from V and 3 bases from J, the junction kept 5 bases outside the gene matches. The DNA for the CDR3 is TGCAGCGTTGAGTCGGGGGGAGACTACGAGCAGTACTTC. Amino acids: CSVESGGDYEQYF.

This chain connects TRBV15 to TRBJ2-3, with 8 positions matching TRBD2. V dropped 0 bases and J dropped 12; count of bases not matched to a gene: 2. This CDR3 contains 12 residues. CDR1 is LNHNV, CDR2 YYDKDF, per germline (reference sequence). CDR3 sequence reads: CATSREAGGQYF. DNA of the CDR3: TGTGCCACCAGCAGAGAGGCGGGGGGACAGTATTTT.

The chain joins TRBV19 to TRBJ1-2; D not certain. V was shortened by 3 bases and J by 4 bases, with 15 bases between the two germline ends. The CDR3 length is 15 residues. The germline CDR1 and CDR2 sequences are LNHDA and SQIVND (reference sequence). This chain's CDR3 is CASSISGRGFYGYTF. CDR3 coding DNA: TGTGCCAGTAGTATTTCTGGACGGGGTTTCTATGGCTACACCTTC.

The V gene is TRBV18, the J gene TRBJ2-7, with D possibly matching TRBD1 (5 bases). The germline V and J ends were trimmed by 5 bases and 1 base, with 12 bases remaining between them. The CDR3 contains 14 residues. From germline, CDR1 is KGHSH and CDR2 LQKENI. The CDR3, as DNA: TGTGCCAGCTCAGTTACAGGTTCTTCCTACGAGCAGTACTTC. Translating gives CASSVTGSSYEQYF.

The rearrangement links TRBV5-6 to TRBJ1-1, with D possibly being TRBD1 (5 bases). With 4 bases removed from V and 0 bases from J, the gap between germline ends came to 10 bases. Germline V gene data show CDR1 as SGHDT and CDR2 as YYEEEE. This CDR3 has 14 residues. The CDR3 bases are TGTGCCAGCAGCCAGGGACTTTTGAACACTGAAGCTTTCTTT. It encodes CASSQGLLNTEAFF.

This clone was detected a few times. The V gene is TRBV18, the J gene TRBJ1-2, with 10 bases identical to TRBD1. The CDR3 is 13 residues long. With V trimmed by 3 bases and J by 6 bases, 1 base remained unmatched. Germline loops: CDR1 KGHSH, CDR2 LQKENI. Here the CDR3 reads CASSPGQGNGYTF. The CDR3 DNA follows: TGTGCCAGCTCACCGGGACAGGGGAATGGCTACACCTTC.

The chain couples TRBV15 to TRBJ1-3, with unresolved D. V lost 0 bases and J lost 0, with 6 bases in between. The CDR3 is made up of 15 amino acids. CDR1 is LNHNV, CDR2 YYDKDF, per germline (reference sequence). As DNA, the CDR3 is TGTGCCACCAGCAGAGATGCTACCTCTGGAAACACCATATATTTT. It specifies CATSRDATSGNTIYF.

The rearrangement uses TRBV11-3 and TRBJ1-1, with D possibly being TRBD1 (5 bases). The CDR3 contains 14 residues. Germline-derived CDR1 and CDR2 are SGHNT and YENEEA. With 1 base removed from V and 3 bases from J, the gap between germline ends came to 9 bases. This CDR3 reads CASSLGGGDTEAFF. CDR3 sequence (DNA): TGTGCCAGCAGCTTAGGGGGAGGGGACACTGAAGCTTTCTTT.

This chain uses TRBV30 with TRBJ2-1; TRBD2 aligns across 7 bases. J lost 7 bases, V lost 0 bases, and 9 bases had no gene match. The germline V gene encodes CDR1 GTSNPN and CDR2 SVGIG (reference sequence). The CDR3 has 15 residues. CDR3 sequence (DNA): TGTGCCTGGAGTGTACTAAGCGGGATTATAAATGAGCAGTTCTTC. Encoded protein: CAWSVLSGIINEQFF.

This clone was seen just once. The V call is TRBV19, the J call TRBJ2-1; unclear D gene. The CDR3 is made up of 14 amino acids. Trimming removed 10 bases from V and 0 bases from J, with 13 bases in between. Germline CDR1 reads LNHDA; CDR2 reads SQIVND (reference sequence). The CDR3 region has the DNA TGTGCCACCATGGGCCTGAGCTCCTACAATGAGCAGTTCTTC. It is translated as CATMGLSSYNEQFF. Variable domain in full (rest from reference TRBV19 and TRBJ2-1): DGGITQSPKYLFRKEGQNVTLSCEQNLNHDAMYWYRQDPGQGLRLIYYSQIVNDFQKGDIAEGYSVSREKKESFPLTVTSAQKNPTAFYLCATMGLSSYNEQFFGPGTRLTVL.

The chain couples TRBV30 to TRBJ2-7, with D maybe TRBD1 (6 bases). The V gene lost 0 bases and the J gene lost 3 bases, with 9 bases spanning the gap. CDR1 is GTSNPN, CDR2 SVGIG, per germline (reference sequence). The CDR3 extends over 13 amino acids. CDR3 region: CAWSVLGGYEQYF. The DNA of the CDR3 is TGTGCCTGGAGTGTACTAGGGGGCTACGAGCAGTACTTC.

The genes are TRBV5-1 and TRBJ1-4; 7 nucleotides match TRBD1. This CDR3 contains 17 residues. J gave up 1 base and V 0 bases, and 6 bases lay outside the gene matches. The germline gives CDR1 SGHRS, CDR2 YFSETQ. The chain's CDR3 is CASSLAETGRTNEKLFF. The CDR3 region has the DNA TGCGCCAGCAGCTTGGCTGAGACAGGGCGAACTAATGAAAAACTGTTTTTT.

The chain's CDR3 is CASGPRGLGHAAFF. In DNA form, the CDR3 reads TGTGCCAGCGGGCCCCGGGGTTTGGGTCATGCGGCTTTCTTT. The chain has TRBV5-8 and TRBJ1-1; D is ambiguous. Germline V gives CDR1 SGHTS, CDR2 YDEGEE. V dropped 7 bases and J dropped 11 bases, with 24 bases sitting between them. This CDR3 has 14 amino acids.

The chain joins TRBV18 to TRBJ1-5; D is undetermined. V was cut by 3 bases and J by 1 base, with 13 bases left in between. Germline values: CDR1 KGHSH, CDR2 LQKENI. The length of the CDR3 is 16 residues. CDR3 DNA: TGTGCCAGCTCACCGTTCAGTACCTTGAGCAATCAGCCCCAGCATTTT. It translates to CASSPFSTLSNQPQHF.

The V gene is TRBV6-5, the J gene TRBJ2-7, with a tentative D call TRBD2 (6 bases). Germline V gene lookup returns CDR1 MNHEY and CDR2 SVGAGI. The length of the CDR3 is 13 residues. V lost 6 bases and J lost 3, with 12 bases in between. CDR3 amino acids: CASRTGGLYEQYF. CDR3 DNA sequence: TGTGCCAGCAGAACCGGGGGACTCTACGAGCAGTACTTC.

The CDR3 here is CATADRGGDTEAFF. CDR3 DNA sequence: TGTGCCACAGCCGACCGGGGGGGGGACACTGAAGCTTTCTTT. The chain couples TRBV6-5 to TRBJ1-1; D is possibly TRBD1 (5 bases). The CDR3 runs to 14 residues. Deletions cut 10 bases from V and 3 bases from J, with 18 bases between. In germline, CDR1 is MNHEY, CDR2 SVGAGI.

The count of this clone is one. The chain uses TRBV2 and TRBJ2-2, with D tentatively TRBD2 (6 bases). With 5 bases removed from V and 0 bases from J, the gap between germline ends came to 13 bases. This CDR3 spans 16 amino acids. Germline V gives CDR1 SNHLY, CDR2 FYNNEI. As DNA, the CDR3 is TGTGCCAGCAGTTTGTCGGGACTCCCGAACACCGGGGAGCTGTTTTTT. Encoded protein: CASSLSGLPNTGELFF.

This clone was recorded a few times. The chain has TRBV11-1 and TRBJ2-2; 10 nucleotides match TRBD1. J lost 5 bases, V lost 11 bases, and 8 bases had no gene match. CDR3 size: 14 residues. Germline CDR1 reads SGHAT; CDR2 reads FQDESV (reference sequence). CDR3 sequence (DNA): TGTGCCCTGCAGGACAGGGGGGGGACCGGGGAGCTGTTTTTT. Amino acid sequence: CALQDRGGTGELFF.

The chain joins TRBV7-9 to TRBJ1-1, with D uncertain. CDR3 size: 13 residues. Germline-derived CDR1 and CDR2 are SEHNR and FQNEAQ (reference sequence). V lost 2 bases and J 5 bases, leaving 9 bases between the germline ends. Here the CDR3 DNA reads TGTGCCAGCAGCTTATCCGTGGAGACTGAAGCTTTCTTT. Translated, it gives CASSLSVETEAFF.

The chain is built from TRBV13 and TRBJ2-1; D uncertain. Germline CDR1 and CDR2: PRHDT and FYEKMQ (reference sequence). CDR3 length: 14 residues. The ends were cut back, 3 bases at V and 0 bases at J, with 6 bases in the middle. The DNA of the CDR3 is TGTGCCAGCAGCTTTGAGAGCTCCTACAATGAGCAGTTCTTC. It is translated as CASSFESSYNEQFF.

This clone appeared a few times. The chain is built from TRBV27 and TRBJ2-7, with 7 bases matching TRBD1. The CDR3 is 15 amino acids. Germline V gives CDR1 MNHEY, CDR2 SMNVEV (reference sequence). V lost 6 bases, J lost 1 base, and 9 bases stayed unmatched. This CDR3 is CASSPIGQVSYEQYF. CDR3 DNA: TGTGCCAGCAGCCCAATAGGACAGGTTTCCTACGAGCAGTACTTC.